The entry below describes one T cell receptor beta chain. The CDR3 length is 16 residues. Germline trimming cut 1 base from V and 4 bases from J; bases unmatched to any gene: 6. Looked up from germline, CDR1 is LGHNA and CDR2 is YNFKEQ. This sample stems from a study of blood T cell repertoires in COVID-19. Background on the study: Specimens from acute and convalescent COVID-19 originated in the United States, Italy and Spain. T cells, B-cell-depleted T cells, or PBMCs provided the cDNA or gDNA that served as material.

As originally analysed: From reference gene primer amplification, estimates of nucleated cell counts were derived. Libraries were prepared by immunoSEQ multiplex PCR; TCRdb keeps only in-frame clonotypes and omits some of them. V and J calls and clone size are copied from that table; D and trimming were computed from the DNA. The sample has about 310,000 clones, around 90% seen once. The sequence was collected from a man aged 50-60 years with active or convalescent COVID-19. The sequenced material came from peripheral blood. The genes are TRBV4-2 and TRBJ2-7; TRBD1 matches at 11 bases. The CDR3 spells CASSQGGGQGAYEQYF. The CDR3, as DNA: TGTGCCAGCAGCCAAGGAGGTGGACAGGGGGCGTACGAGCAGTACTTC.